This T cell receptor (beta chain) was profiled in a study of early T cells in non-severe SARS-CoV-2 infection. Study observations and caveats: VDJdb-based annotation leaned toward anti-spike CD8 responses and missed private and CD4 specificities.

TCRdb re-called the 5' RACE reads through MiXCR, storing one row per CDR3 protein. This sample has approximately 69,000 distinct CDR3 sequences, with approximately 12% found just once. The V gene lost 2 bases and the J gene lost 10 bases, with 14 bases spanning the gap. The CDR3 runs 13 residues. Germline V gene lookup returns CDR1 MNHEY and CDR2 SVGEGT. Details on this clonotype: The target antigen is unknown.

The TCR originated in an adult who was a healthcare worker with PCR-confirmed SARS-CoV-2 infection or an uninfected control (not recorded which). The sequencing input was whole blood. V and J are TRBV6-2 or TRBV6-3 and TRBJ1-1; D may be TRBD1 (5 bases). The CDR3 loop reads CASSYPPGGAAFF. CDR3 bases: TGTGCCAGCAGTTACCCCCCAGGTGGGGCAGCTTTCTTT.